These 5 T cell receptor beta chains originate from one sample sequenced in a study of CD8 T cells in ankylosing spondylitis. TCRdb re-called the 5' RACE reads with MiXCR, one entry per CDR3 protein. The data hold 700,000 to 1,000,000 distinct CDR3 sequences, with 10% to 15% observed a single time. Whole-study findings and limits: Blood from ankylosing spondylitis patients appeared to carry a characteristic roughly 8-variant TCR beta motif.

Antigens for these TCRs are unknown. The sample taken for sequencing was blood, either unsorted or a sorted T cell fraction (not recorded which). These receptors all stem from a male donor with ankylosing spondylitis.

A few counts support this clonotype. The chain employs TRBV7-9 and TRBJ2-3; TRBD2 agrees at 8 bases. Germline-derived CDR1 and CDR2 are SEHNR and FQNEAQ (reference sequence). J gave up 6 bases and V 5 bases, and 13 bases lay outside the gene matches. The CDR3 is 16 amino acids. CDR3: CASSPKSGGAVDTQYF. The CDR3 bases are TGTGCCAGCAGCCCCAAGTCCGGGGGGGCAGTTGATACGCAGTATTTT.

The rearrangement links TRBV20-1 to TRBJ1-2; 9 positions agree with TRBD1. Germline V gene sequence: CDR1 DFQATT, CDR2 SNEGSKA (reference sequence). The length of the CDR3 is 15 residues. The V gene end was trimmed by 0 bases and the J gene end by 5 bases; junction bases not matched to a gene: 7. The CDR3 reads CSARDKRTGAYGYTF. DNA of the CDR3: TGCAGTGCTAGAGATAAAAGGACAGGGGCGTATGGCTACACCTTC.

This chain joins TRBV20-1 and TRBJ1-5; D gene uncertain. Germline-derived CDR1 and CDR2 are DFQATT and SNEGSKA (reference sequence). Between the trimmed V and J ends, which lost 6 bases and 3 bases, there was a span of 12 bases. The CDR3 contains 13 residues. The CDR3 loop is CSAIRQTNQPQHF. The CDR3 DNA reads TGCAGTGCGATCAGGCAAACCAATCAGCCCCAGCATTTT.

In its sample, this clonotype was seen a few times. The chain couples TRBV11-2 to TRBJ2-7, with D unresolved. Per the germline V gene, CDR1 is SGHAT and CDR2 is FQNNGV. The CDR3 contains 14 residues. Trimming removed 5 bases at V and 6 bases at J, with 17 bases between. CDR3 loop: CASSTSGFSFEQYF. DNA of the CDR3: TGTGCCAGCAGCACGTCCGGGTTCAGCTTCGAGCAGTACTTC.

This clonotype appeared a few times. The chain has TRBV27 and TRBJ1-1; D remains ambiguous. Germline lookup yields CDR1 MNHEY and CDR2 SMNVEV (reference sequence). Trimming shortened V by 6 bases and J by 0 bases, and 11 bases separated the two germline ends. The CDR3 spans 14 residues. The CDR3 DNA follows: TGTGCCAGCAGCCCTTACAGCCTGAACACTGAAGCTTTCTTT. This gives the protein CASSPYSLNTEAFF.